A selection of T cell receptor beta chains follows, all from one sample in a study of shared clonotypes between healthy human individuals. Profiled with immunoSEQ multiplex PCR; TCRdb holds only in-frame clones, not every one. The table records 1,400,000 or so clones, around 98.5% of them present only once. The sample consisted of naive CD4+ T cells sorted from blood. These TCRs come from a man younger than 45 in good health. Both conserved end residues are part of each CDR3. A D gene is named only where the DNA matches it firmly. Clone size is not always given. Where it is, it says once, few, many or a class for expanded clones.

v_gene: TRBV27
d_gene: NA
abundance: NA
j_gene: TRBJ2-1
CDR3nt: TGTGCCAGCAGTTTACCGGGACCACCTTTCGATGAGCAGTTCTTC
CDR3aa: CASSLPGPPFDEQFF

v_gene: TRBV5-1
d_gene: NA
abundance: once
j_gene: TRBJ2-2
CDR3nt: TGCGCCAGCAGCTTGGCAGTCACCGGGGAGCTGTTTTTT
CDR3aa: CASSLAVTGELFF

v_gene: TRBV11-2
d_gene: NA
abundance: NA
j_gene: TRBJ2-1
CDR3nt: TGTGCCAGCAGCTTAGCGCGGCTCAATGAGCAGTTCTTC
CDR3aa: CASSLARLNEQFF

v_gene: TRBV30
d_gene: TRBD2
abundance: NA
j_gene: TRBJ2-2
CDR3nt: TGTGCCTGGAGGCTGCACTCGGGACTAGCGTCCACCGGGGAGCTGTTTTTT
CDR3aa: CAWRLHSGLASTGELFF

v_gene: TRBV4-1
d_gene: TRBD2
abundance: NA
j_gene: TRBJ2-1
CDR3nt: TGCGCCAGCAGCCAAGATACTAGCGGGAGGCTCCTTTACAATGAGCAGTTCTTC
CDR3aa: CASSQDTSGRLLYNEQFF

v_gene: TRBV5-1
d_gene: NA
abundance: NA
j_gene: TRBJ2-1
CDR3nt: TGCGCCAGCAGCTTTCAGGGGACAAGCTCCTACAATGAGCAGTTCTTC
CDR3aa: CASSFQGTSSYNEQFF

v_gene: TRBV29-1
d_gene: TRBD1
abundance: NA
j_gene: TRBJ1-2
CDR3nt: TGCAGCGTTACAGACAGGGACGGCTATGGCTACACCTTC
CDR3aa: CSVTDRDGYGYTF

v_gene: TRBV18
d_gene: NA
abundance: NA
j_gene: TRBJ2-2
CDR3nt: TGTGCCAGCTCACCATTGGGTGCGAACACCGGGGAGCTGTTTTTT
CDR3aa: CASSPLGANTGELFF

v_gene: TRBV18
d_gene: TRBD2
abundance: NA
j_gene: TRBJ2-1
CDR3nt: TGTGCCAGCTCTCTACAGCGGGAGTTTGGGTACAATGAGCAGTTCTTC
CDR3aa: CASSLQREFGYNEQFF

v_gene: TRBV29-1
d_gene: TRBD1
abundance: NA
j_gene: TRBJ2-7
CDR3nt: TGCAGCGTTGCGGGACAGGGATGGTCGATCTACGAGCAGTACTTC
CDR3aa: CSVAGQGWSIYEQYF

v_gene: TRBV5-1
d_gene: NA
abundance: once
j_gene: TRBJ2-5
CDR3nt: TGCGCCAGCAGCTCCAGCTTCCAAGAGACCCAGTACTTC
CDR3aa: CASSSSFQETQYF

v_gene: TRBV2
d_gene: NA
abundance: NA
j_gene: TRBJ1-4
CDR3nt: TGTGCCACCGTTGGGAGGGGAACCGAAAAACTGTTTTTT
CDR3aa: CATVGRGTEKLFF

v_gene: TRBV6-5
d_gene: NA
abundance: NA
j_gene: TRBJ2-3
CDR3nt: TGTGCCAGCGGTTATGGGGTCGGAGGCCAATCGCAGTATTTT
CDR3aa: CASGYGVGGQSQYF

v_gene: TRBV10-1
d_gene: NA
abundance: NA
j_gene: TRBJ2-5
CDR3nt: TGCGCCAGCAGTGAGTCAAGGGGCGGAGAGACCCAGTACTTC
CDR3aa: CASSESRGGETQYF

v_gene: TRBV6-5
d_gene: TRBD1
abundance: once
j_gene: TRBJ2-7
CDR3nt: TGTGCCAGCAGAGACAGGGTCGACGAGCAGTACTTC
CDR3aa: CASRDRVDEQYF

v_gene: TRBV27
d_gene: NA
abundance: NA
j_gene: TRBJ2-7
CDR3nt: TGTGCCAGCAGTTTATATTTCCGGGACGGATCCTACGAGCAGTACTTC
CDR3aa: CASSLYFRDGSYEQYF

v_gene: TRBV19
d_gene: NA
abundance: once
j_gene: TRBJ1-1
CDR3nt: TGTGCCAGTAGTACTCATCGCGGACCCAACACTGAAGCTTTCTTT
CDR3aa: CASSTHRGPNTEAFF

v_gene: TRBV10-1
d_gene: NA
abundance: NA
j_gene: TRBJ2-5
CDR3nt: TGCGCCAGCACGGGGGATGAGCCGTACTTC
CDR3aa: CASTGDEPYF

v_gene: TRBV6-5
d_gene: TRBD2
abundance: NA
j_gene: TRBJ2-5
CDR3nt: TGTGCCAGCAGACCTGGGACTAGCGGGAGAGAGACCCAGTACTTC
CDR3aa: CASRPGTSGRETQYF

v_gene: TRBV2
d_gene: NA
abundance: NA
j_gene: TRBJ1-1
CDR3nt: TGTGCCAGTAGCAAAGGGTTACTGGGTGAAGCTTTCTTT
CDR3aa: CASSKGLLGEAFF

v_gene: TRBV5-5
d_gene: NA
abundance: NA
j_gene: TRBJ1-4
CDR3nt: TGTGCCAGCAGCCCCTTAGCTGGGGCGGTGACGGCTAATGAAAAACTGTTTTTT
CDR3aa: CASSPLAGAVTANEKLFF

v_gene: TRBV2
d_gene: NA
abundance: NA
j_gene: TRBJ1-5
CDR3nt: TGTGCCAGCAGTGTTTACGGCCCAAGCGTCGGTCAGCCCCAGCATTTT
CDR3aa: CASSVYGPSVGQPQHF

v_gene: TRBV13
d_gene: NA
abundance: NA
j_gene: TRBJ2-7
CDR3nt: TGTGCCAGCAGCTTCGGGACCGCTACCTACGAGCAGTACTTC
CDR3aa: CASSFGTATYEQYF

v_gene: TRBV6-1
d_gene: NA
abundance: NA
j_gene: TRBJ1-4
CDR3nt: TGTGCCAGCACCTCGACAAGGGGGAATGAAAAACTGTTTTTT
CDR3aa: CASTSTRGNEKLFF

v_gene: TRBV7-9
d_gene: NA
abundance: NA
j_gene: TRBJ1-5
CDR3nt: TGTGCCAGCAGCTCGACAGATAGCAATCAGCCCCAGCATTTT
CDR3aa: CASSSTDSNQPQHF

v_gene: TRBV28
d_gene: NA
abundance: NA
j_gene: TRBJ1-1
CDR3nt: TGTGCCAGCAGTTCAGCAGGCGGGCTGGGAGGGTTGGCTGAAGCTTTCTTT
CDR3aa: CASSSAGGLGGLAEAFF

v_gene: TRBV14
d_gene: TRBD2
abundance: NA
j_gene: TRBJ2-1
CDR3nt: TGTGCCAGCAACCGGGGGGGAGTAAGTCGCAATGAGCAGTTCTTC
CDR3aa: CASNRGGVSRNEQFF

v_gene: TRBV9
d_gene: NA
abundance: NA
j_gene: TRBJ2-3
CDR3nt: TGTGCCAGCAGCGTATTACAGAACACAGATACGCAGTATTTT
CDR3aa: CASSVLQNTDTQYF

v_gene: TRBV18
d_gene: TRBD2
abundance: NA
j_gene: TRBJ2-3
CDR3nt: TGTGCCAGCTCACCCACTAGCGGGGCTTTAGATACGCAGTATTTT
CDR3aa: CASSPTSGALDTQYF

v_gene: TRBV5-4
d_gene: NA
abundance: NA
j_gene: TRBJ1-3
CDR3nt: TGTGCCAGCAGCTTGGGTGGCTCTGGAAACACCATATATTTT
CDR3aa: CASSLGGSGNTIYF

v_gene: TRBV9
d_gene: NA
abundance: NA
j_gene: TRBJ2-1
CDR3nt: TGTGCCAGCAGCCCAGACAAACCATCCTACAATGAGCAGTTCTTC
CDR3aa: CASSPDKPSYNEQFF

v_gene: TRBV18
d_gene: TRBD1
abundance: NA
j_gene: TRBJ1-5
CDR3nt: TGTGCCAGCTCACCAGTAGTCCGGGACAGGGGGGATCAGCCCCAGCATTTT
CDR3aa: CASSPVVRDRGDQPQHF

v_gene: TRBV18
d_gene: TRBD2
abundance: once
j_gene: TRBJ2-7
CDR3nt: TGTGCCAGCTCACCACTTCCGGGCGGGGGAAGCCCCCACGAGCAGTACTTC
CDR3aa: CASSPLPGGGSPHEQYF

v_gene: TRBV5-1
d_gene: TRBD1
abundance: NA
j_gene: TRBJ2-1
CDR3nt: TGCGCCCGCGGGGGGACAGGGGGCACCGAGTCGACGCTCTACAATGAGCAGTTCTTC
CDR3aa: CARGGTGGTESTLYNEQFF

v_gene: TRBV18
d_gene: NA
abundance: NA
j_gene: TRBJ2-1
CDR3nt: TGTGCCAGCTCACCCCTTACGGCGAACAATGAGCAGTTCTTC
CDR3aa: CASSPLTANNEQFF

v_gene: TRBV7-3
d_gene: TRBD1
abundance: NA
j_gene: TRBJ1-2
CDR3nt: TGTGCCAGCAGCCCGGGGACAGGGGGCATCTACACCTTC
CDR3aa: CASSPGTGGIYTF

v_gene: TRBV11-2
d_gene: TRBD2
abundance: NA
j_gene: TRBJ2-1
CDR3nt: TGTGCCAGCAGCTTCTCGGGAGGTGCCTACAATGAGCAGTTCTTC
CDR3aa: CASSFSGGAYNEQFF

v_gene: TRBV29-1
d_gene: TRBD2
abundance: NA
j_gene: TRBJ2-5
CDR3nt: TGCAGCGTAGCGGGACGAGCGGAGACCCAGTACTTC
CDR3aa: CSVAGRAETQYF

v_gene: TRBV21-1
d_gene: NA
abundance: NA
j_gene: TRBJ2-7
CDR3nt: TGTGCCAGCAGCAAATTAGCTGGGAAAAGATTCGGATACGAGCAGTACTTC
CDR3aa: CASSKLAGKRFGYEQYF

v_gene: TRBV9
d_gene: NA
abundance: NA
j_gene: TRBJ1-1
CDR3nt: TGTGCCAGCAGCGTAAGGGGATCGAACACTGAAGCTTTCTTT
CDR3aa: CASSVRGSNTEAFF

v_gene: TRBV6-5
d_gene: NA
abundance: NA
j_gene: TRBJ2-7
CDR3nt: TGTGCCAGCAGTTACCGGACACCACGGGACGAGCAGTACTTC
CDR3aa: CASSYRTPRDEQYF

v_gene: TRBV9
d_gene: NA
abundance: NA
j_gene: TRBJ2-1
CDR3nt: TGTGCCAGCAGCCTGGACCGGAGCAATGAGCAGTTCTTC
CDR3aa: CASSLDRSNEQFF

v_gene: TRBV14
d_gene: NA
abundance: once
j_gene: TRBJ2-7
CDR3nt: TGTGCCAGCAGCCCCGGTCGCGAGCAGTACTTC
CDR3aa: CASSPGREQYF

v_gene: TRBV29-1
d_gene: TRBD1
abundance: NA
j_gene: TRBJ2-7
CDR3nt: TGCAGCGTTAGGACAGGGCCCTACGAGCAGTACTTC
CDR3aa: CSVRTGPYEQYF

v_gene: TRBV6-5
d_gene: NA
abundance: NA
j_gene: TRBJ1-1
CDR3nt: TGTGCCAGCAGTTACCGGGGAAGAGCTTTCTTT
CDR3aa: CASSYRGRAFF

v_gene: TRBV2
d_gene: NA
abundance: NA
j_gene: TRBJ2-4
CDR3nt: TGTGCCAGCAGTGCGAACCTAGCCAAAAACATTCAGTACTTC
CDR3aa: CASSANLAKNIQYF

v_gene: TRBV5-4
d_gene: NA
abundance: NA
j_gene: TRBJ2-3
CDR3nt: TGTGCCAGCAGCGGAACCACAGATACGCAGTATTTT
CDR3aa: CASSGTTDTQYF

v_gene: TRBV18
d_gene: TRBD2
abundance: NA
j_gene: TRBJ2-1
CDR3nt: TGTGCCAGCTCACCACCGTTAGCGGGAGGGAATGAGCAGTTCTTC
CDR3aa: CASSPPLAGGNEQFF

v_gene: TRBV28
d_gene: NA
abundance: NA
j_gene: TRBJ1-3
CDR3nt: TGTGCCAGCAGTTCTCATCCCCGGCCCGCCATATATTTT
CDR3aa: CASSSHPRPAIYF

v_gene: TRBV2
d_gene: NA
abundance: NA
j_gene: TRBJ1-4
CDR3nt: TGTGCCAGCAGCGAGACAGCCTTTAATGAAAAACTGTTTTTT
CDR3aa: CASSETAFNEKLFF

v_gene: TRBV27
d_gene: TRBD1
abundance: NA
j_gene: TRBJ2-1
CDR3nt: TGTGCCAGCAGTCTCGACAGGGGGATTTACAATGAGCAGTTCTTC
CDR3aa: CASSLDRGIYNEQFF

v_gene: TRBV4-1
d_gene: NA
abundance: NA
j_gene: TRBJ2-7
CDR3nt: TGCGCCAGCAGCCAAACACTAGCCTACGAGCAGTACTTC
CDR3aa: CASSQTLAYEQYF

v_gene: TRBV5-1
d_gene: NA
abundance: NA
j_gene: TRBJ1-1
CDR3nt: TGCGCCAGCAGCCCGGACAGCCCGAACACTGAAGCTTTCTTT
CDR3aa: CASSPDSPNTEAFF